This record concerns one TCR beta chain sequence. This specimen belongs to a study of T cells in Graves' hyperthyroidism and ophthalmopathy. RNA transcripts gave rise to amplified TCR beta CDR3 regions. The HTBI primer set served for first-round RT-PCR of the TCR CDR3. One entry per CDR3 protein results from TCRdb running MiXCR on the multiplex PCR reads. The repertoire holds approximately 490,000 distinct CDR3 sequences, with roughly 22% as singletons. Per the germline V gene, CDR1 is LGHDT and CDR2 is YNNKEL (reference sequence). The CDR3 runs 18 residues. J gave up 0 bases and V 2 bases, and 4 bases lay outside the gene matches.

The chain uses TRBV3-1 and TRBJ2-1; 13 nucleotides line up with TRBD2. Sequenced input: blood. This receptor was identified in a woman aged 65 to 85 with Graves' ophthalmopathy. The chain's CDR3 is CASSQPTSGRSSYNEQFF. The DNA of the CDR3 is TGTGCCAGCAGCCAACCGACTAGCGGGAGGAGCTCCTACAATGAGCAGTTCTTC.